The text below deals with one TCR beta chain. In the authors' workflow: Researchers report that nucleated cell counts were estimated from reference gene primer amplification. Produced via immunoSEQ multiplex PCR; TCRdb's table is partial and in-frame only. V and J calls and clone size are those listed in that table; D and trimming were worked out from the DNA. This sample has approximately 150,000 clones, with roughly 87% found just once. This record belongs to a study of blood T cell repertoires in COVID-19. Background on the study: COVID-19 samples from acute and convalescent phases originated in the United States, Italy and Spain. The analysed material was cDNA or gDNA that came from T cells, B-cell-depleted T cells, or PBMCs.

Looked up from germline, CDR1 is GTSNPN and CDR2 is SVGIG (reference sequence). CDR3 length: 14 residues. Trimming cost V 3 bases and J 0 bases, with 11 bases left between them. This clonotype originated in a woman aged 60-75 years with active or convalescent COVID-19. The sequencing input was peripheral blood. The rearrangement joins TRBV30 to TRBJ1-1; possibly TRBD1 for D (5 bases). CDR3 DNA sequence: TGTGCCTGGAGGGGGGGGTCGGTGAACACTGAAGCTTTCTTT. It translates to CAWRGGSVNTEAFF.